What follows is one T cell receptor beta chain and its context. Its specificity is not known. CDR1 and CDR2 (germline): LNHDA, SQIVND (reference sequence). The ends were cut back, 4 bases at V and 10 bases at J, with 14 bases in the middle. The CDR3 has 12 residues. MiXCR, applied by TCRdb to the 5' RACE reads, yields one record per CDR3 protein. The sample lists approximately 150,000 distinct CDR3 sequences, 13% to 15% seen once, with roughly an eighth in the top ten. This sample stems from a study of T-cell memory formation after mild COVID-19. Study-wide results and limits: Later expanders leaned CD4+, whereas day 15 to 85 contracting clones were balanced CD4/CD8. Some clones that responded turned up in pre-infection memory, which suggests that cross-reactive memory joined in. CD4+ contracting clones were mainly CM and EM; CD8+ ones, EMRA.

The TCR comes from an adult woman who had mild COVID-19 (a few samples of this study predate the infection). Cell type and time point are not known. The sample consisted of PBMCs or a T cell subset sorted from them (not recorded which). The gene calls are TRBV19 and TRBJ2-7; weak D call: TRBD1 (6 bases). DNA for the CDR3: TGTGCCAGTAGTACGACAGGAAAGGATCAGTACTTC. This codes for CASSTTGKDQYF.